These 21 T cell receptor beta chains were all obtained from the same sample, sequenced in a study of blood T cell repertoires in COVID-19. The repertoire was sequenced with immunoSEQ multiplex PCR; TCRdb's copy has only in-frame clones and lacks some. The sample has over 75,000 clones; just over 85% are singletons. The sample comprised peripheral blood. These receptor sequences come from a man in his forties or fifties with COVID-19, enrolled during active disease.

With regard to this clone: The germline gene is not matched at one end of the junction; a read error may be the cause. V usage is TRBV29-1 and J usage is TRBJ1-3; 7 bases fit TRBD1. In germline, CDR1 is SQVTM, CDR2 ANQGSEA. CDR3 size: 11 residues. The CDR3 coding sequence is TGCAGCGTTGAAGAAAGTTTGGACAGGAGATTT. As protein: CSVEESLDRRF.

Only one count was recorded for this clone. The chain joins TRBV19 to TRBJ1-5, with 11 bases matching TRBD1. V was pared by 3 bases and J by 0 bases, with 10 bases of the junction left unmatched. Germline-derived CDR1 and CDR2 are LNHDA and SQIVND (reference sequence). The CDR3 is made up of 19 amino acids. CDR3 loop: CASSMDGTGGFLSNQPQHF. The CDR3 nucleotides are TGTGCCAGTAGTATGGATGGGACAGGGGGTTTTCTTAGCAATCAGCCCCAGCATTTT.

The gene calls are TRBV11-1 and TRBJ2-7, with 9 bases matching TRBD2. V shed 5 bases, J shed 0 bases, and the junction held 5 bases outside the gene matches. There are 15 residues in the CDR3. Germline values: CDR1 SGHAT, CDR2 FQDESV (reference sequence). The CDR3 region has the DNA TGTGCCAGCAGCCCGGAGCGGGGGGCCTCCTACGAGCAGTACTTC. Translating it yields CASSPERGASYEQYF.

The V call is TRBV5-1, the J call TRBJ2-5, with D perhaps TRBD2 (6 bases). The CDR3 has 13 residues. V lost 4 bases to trimming and J lost 3 bases, with 10 bases between them. Germline V gene lookup returns CDR1 SGHRS and CDR2 YFSETQ. As DNA, the CDR3 is TGCGCCAGCAGCAACGGACTAAAAGAGACCCAGTACTTC. Amino acids: CASSNGLKETQYF.

This chain joins TRBV9 and TRBJ1-1, with 8 bases lining up with TRBD1. J was trimmed by 5 bases and V by 1 base; bases with no gene match: 1. The V gene's germline CDR1 is SGDLS and CDR2 YYNGEE. The CDR3 length is 13 residues. CDR3 sequence reads: CASSVQGATEAFF. In nucleotides, the CDR3 is TGTGCCAGCAGCGTACAGGGGGCTACTGAAGCTTTCTTT.

V is TRBV11-3 and J is TRBJ2-1; the D gene is possibly TRBD1 (6 bases). Germline loops: CDR1 SGHNT, CDR2 YENEEA. The V end lost 3 bases, the J end lost 7 bases, and 10 bases lay between the germline ends. The CDR3 spans 13 residues. The CDR3 loop is CASSFSQGNEQFF. CDR3 DNA: TGTGCCAGCAGCTTTAGCCAGGGGAATGAGCAGTTCTTC.

V usage is TRBV18 and J usage is TRBJ2-1, with 9 bases fitting TRBD1. The CDR3 extends over 15 amino acids. Germline CDR1 is KGHSH and CDR2 is LQKENI. V dropped 4 bases and J dropped 4; count of bases not matched to a gene: 5. CDR3 in amino acids: CASSQPGQGYNEQFF. The CDR3 nucleotides read TGTGCCAGCTCACAACCGGGACAGGGTTACAATGAGCAGTTCTTC.

This sequence joins TRBV9 and TRBJ1-1; maybe TRBD1 (6 bases). The germline CDR1 and CDR2 sequences are SGDLS and YYNGEE. V was pared by 0 bases and J by 3 bases, with 12 bases between. CDR3 length: 15 amino acids. In nucleotides, the CDR3 is TGTGCCAGCAGCGTAGGTAATACAGGGTACACTGAAGCTTTCTTT. Translating gives CASSVGNTGYTEAFF. The complete variable domain, with remaining parts taken from reference TRBV9 and TRBJ1-1, reads DSGVTQTPKHLITATGQRVTLRCSPRSGDLSVYWYQQSLDQGLQFLIQYYNGEERAKGNILERFSAQQFPDLHSELNLSSLELGDSALYFCASSVGNTGYTEAFFGQGTRLTVV.

The V and J genes are TRBV9 and TRBJ1-2, with 9 positions matching TRBD1. Germline V CDR1 and CDR2: SGDLS, YYNGEE. The junction had 5 bases not matched to a gene; V was cut back by 4 bases and J by 1 base. This CDR3 is built from 15 residues. Written as DNA, the CDR3 is TGTGCCAGCAGCTTGGGACAGGGAGTTAACTATGGCTACACCTTC. This translates into CASSLGQGVNYGYTF. Full variable domain (outside the CDR3, taken from reference TRBV9 and TRBJ1-2): DSGVTQTPKHLITATGQRVTLRCSPRSGDLSVYWYQQSLDQGLQFLIQYYNGEERAKGNILERFSAQQFPDLHSELNLSSLELGDSALYFCASSLGQGVNYGYTFGSGTRLTVV.

J is TRBJ1-6 and V is TRBV4-1; D is unresolved. The CDR3 contains 15 residues. Trimming removed 5 bases from V and 9 bases from J, with 17 bases in between. Looked up from germline, CDR1 is MGHRA and CDR2 is YSYEKL. The CDR3 region is CASSIESGKGSPLHF. CDR3 DNA sequence: TGCGCCAGCAGCATAGAAAGCGGTAAGGGTTCACCCCTCCACTTT.

The rearrangement links TRBV30 to TRBJ1-6; no clear D. CDR3 size: 16 residues. Germline CDR1 reads GTSNPN; CDR2 reads SVGIG (reference sequence). The V end lost 4 bases, the J end lost 0 bases, and 13 bases lay between the germline ends. The CDR3 protein is CAWNRLISSYNSPLHF. DNA for the CDR3: TGTGCCTGGAACCGACTCATAAGCTCCTATAATTCACCCCTCCACTTT.

The genes are TRBV2 and TRBJ2-7; a possible D gene is TRBD1 (6 bases). The CDR3 sequence is 13 residues long. Trimming pared 6 bases from V and 5 bases from J, leaving 14 bases between. The germline V gene has CDR1 SNHLY and CDR2 FYNNEI. The CDR3 is CASSLDRTHEQYF. The CDR3 DNA sequence: TGTGCCAGCAGCCTCGACAGGACCCACGAGCAGTACTTC. The whole variable domain, remainder taken from reference TRBV2 and TRBJ2-7, is EPEVTQTPSHQVTQMGQEVILRCVPISNHLYFYWYRQILGQKVEFLVSFYNNEISEKSEIFDDQFSVERPDGSNFTLKIRSTKLEDSAMYFCASSLDRTHEQYFGPGTRLTVT.

The DNA for the CDR3 is TGTGCCAGCAGAAAGGGACAGGGACGTCAGCCCCAGCATTTT. As protein: CASRKGQGRQPQHF. The J gene is TRBJ1-5, the V gene TRBV6-5; 9 positions agree with TRBD1. Germline V gives CDR1 MNHEY, CDR2 SVGAGI. This CDR3 is built from 14 residues. V lost 6 bases and J lost 6; bases outside the gene matches: 6.

For the CDR3, the DNA is TGTGCCAGCTTAAAAGGACAGGGGAACTATGGCTACACCTTC. It yields the protein CASLKGQGNYGYTF. The chain uses TRBV2 and TRBJ1-2; 9 bases are a match to TRBD1. CDR3 length equals 14 residues. V lost 8 bases and J lost 2; bases outside the gene matches: 6. Germline CDR1 SNHLY, CDR2 FYNNEI. Drawing the rest from reference TRBV2 and TRBJ1-2, the complete variable domain is EPEVTQTPSHQVTQMGQEVILRCVPISNHLYFYWYRQILGQKVEFLVSFYNNEISEKSEIFDDQFSVERPDGSNFTLKIRSTKLEDSAMYFCASLKGQGNYGYTFGSGTRLTVV.

This chain joins TRBV5-1 and TRBJ2-5; TRBD1 is a possible D gene (6 bases). This CDR3 spans 14 amino acids. The germline V and J ends were trimmed by 4 bases and 3 bases, with 13 bases remaining between them. Germline CDR1 SGHRS, CDR2 YFSETQ. CDR3: CASSPGQLKETQYF. CDR3 DNA sequence: TGCGCCAGCAGCCCAGGACAGCTTAAAGAGACCCAGTACTTC.

The genes are TRBV27 and TRBJ1-4, with no clear D. CDR1 and CDR2 (germline): MNHEY, SMNVEV (reference sequence). Between the trimmed V and J ends, which lost 5 bases and 0 bases, there was a span of 10 bases. This CDR3 has 15 residues. The CDR3 bases are TGTGCCAGCAGTCAAACAGTGGCAACTAATGAAAAACTGTTTTTT. This sequence encodes CASSQTVATNEKLFF.

This clone was seen a single time. The rearrangement links TRBV27 to TRBJ1-1, with D tentatively TRBD1 (6 bases). The length of the CDR3 is 14 residues. Germline assignment: CDR1 MNHEY and CDR2 SMNVEV (reference sequence). Between the trimmed V and J ends, which lost 6 bases and 1 base, there was a span of 12 bases. The CDR3 region has the DNA TGTGCCAGCAGGAACCGGGACAAGAACACTGAAGCTTTCTTT. It codes for CASRNRDKNTEAFF.

This sequence joins TRBV29-1 and TRBJ1-4, with D possibly TRBD1 on 6 matching bases. The germline V and J ends were trimmed by 5 bases and 8 bases, with 12 bases remaining between them. Germline loops: CDR1 SQVTM, CDR2 ANQGSEA. The length of the CDR3 is 12 residues. CDR3 DNA: TGCAGCGTTCGGGGGGCTCGGGAAAAACTGTTTTTT. Translation gives CSVRGAREKLFF.

The chain is built from TRBV4-1 and TRBJ2-2, with 10 bases fitting TRBD1. The CDR3 sequence is 16 residues long. Germline CDR1 MGHRA, CDR2 YSYEKL. V lost 7 bases and J lost 4; bases outside the gene matches: 9. The CDR3 region has the DNA TGCGCCAGCACCTTTAGCGGACAGGGGGGCACCGGGGAGCTGTTTTTT. Translating it yields CASTFSGQGGTGELFF.

The V and J genes are TRBV5-1 and TRBJ1-2; maybe TRBD1 (6 bases). The CDR3 is 13 amino acids. The V and J ends lost 3 bases and 7 bases respectively, with 13 bases between them. Germline values: CDR1 SGHRS, CDR2 YFSETQ. The CDR3 is CASSSTGYGGYTF. The CDR3 bases are TGCGCCAGCAGCTCCACAGGGTATGGTGGCTACACCTTC.

This sequence joins TRBV2 and TRBJ2-2, with 8 bases that match TRBD1. V shed 8 bases, J shed 6 bases, and the junction held 8 bases outside the gene matches. Germline V gene sequence: CDR1 SNHLY, CDR2 FYNNEI. The CDR3 consists of 14 residues. Here the CDR3 DNA reads TGTGCCAGCCGAGTACAGGGGGTAGCCGGGGAGCTGTTTTTT. Translated: CASRVQGVAGELFF.